This TCR beta chain was profiled in a study of blood T cell repertoires in COVID-19. About the research overall: The United States, Italy and Spain provided the acute and convalescent COVID-19 samples.

This study enrolled people aged roughly 18 to 90 from approximately 24 US geographic areas. Recovered status applied to Cohort 3 donors who had two consecutive negative PCRs. It also applied to those with clearance or with symptom resolution. Original processing notes: Scientists estimated how many nucleated cells there were by amplifying reference gene primers. Sequencing used immunoSEQ multiplex PCR; TCRdb keeps in-frame clones, though not all of them. The V and J calls and the clone size are those of that table, but D and trimming were determined from the DNA. The sample yields 250,000 to 300,000 clones, around 81% seen once. Germline V CDR1 and CDR2: MNHEY, SMNVEV (reference sequence). The CDR3 has 15 residues. V was pared by 4 bases and J by 4 bases, with 6 bases of the junction left unmatched.

The gene calls are TRBV27 and TRBJ1-3; 8 nucleotides agree with TRBD1. Sequences were obtained from PBMCs or T cells enriched from blood (not recorded which). The sequence derives from a man between 45 and 60 years old who had recovered from COVID-19. CDR3 coding DNA: TGTGCCAGCAGTTCGACAGGGGCGGGAGGAAACACCATATATTTT. It yields the protein CASSSTGAGGNTIYF.